A single sample gave rise to the 18 T cell receptor beta chains below, sequenced in a study of T-cell memory formation after mild COVID-19. TCRdb re-derived calls from the 5' RACE reads in MiXCR, one entry per CDR3 protein. Among tens of thousands of distinct CDR3 sequences listed, about 15% were seen once. Sequenced material: PBMCs or a T cell subset sorted from them (not recorded which). These receptors all stem from a man in his late teens or twenties who had mild COVID-19 (a few samples of this study predate the infection). Cell type and time point are not known.

In this sample, this clonotype turned up many times. The V and J genes are TRBV4-1 and TRBJ1-4; maybe TRBD1 (5 bases). In germline, CDR1 is MGHRA, CDR2 YSYEKL. The V end was cut by 4 bases, the J end by 7 bases, with 16 bases between. This CDR3 comprises 15 residues. CDR3 residues: CASSRPRGDGEKLFF. Here the CDR3 DNA reads TGCGCCAGCAGCCGGCCCCGGGGGGACGGTGAAAAACTGTTTTTT.

CDR3 in amino acids: CASSQDGDGPDYGYTF. CDR3 nucleotide sequence: TGCGCCAGCAGCCAAGATGGGGACGGTCCCGACTATGGCTACACCTTC. The chain is built from TRBV4-1 and TRBJ1-2; possible D gene TRBD1, 5 bases. This CDR3 is 16 amino acids long. Germline V gives CDR1 MGHRA, CDR2 YSYEKL. V was cut by 0 bases and J by 3 bases, with 14 bases left in between.

This chain uses TRBV11-3 with TRBJ2-3; TRBD2 agrees at 9 bases. CDR3 length: 16 residues. Germline values: CDR1 SGHNT, CDR2 YENEEA. Trimming took 4 bases from V and 6 from J; bases not matched to a gene: 11. CDR3 region: CASSSVTAGGGDTQYF. As DNA, the CDR3 is TGTGCCAGCAGCTCCGTTACAGCGGGGGGTGGGGATACGCAGTATTTT.

The chain joins TRBV7-6 to TRBJ2-5; 10 nucleotides agree with TRBD2. Germline CDR1 is SGHVS and CDR2 is FNYEAQ. J gave up 0 bases and V 3 bases, and 7 bases lay outside the gene matches. CDR3 length: 17 amino acids. CDR3 sequence: CASSLQLAGTYQETQYF. The CDR3 coding sequence is TGTGCCAGCAGCTTGCAACTAGCGGGGACGTACCAAGAGACCCAGTACTTC.

The J gene is TRBJ2-3, the V gene TRBV7-6; weak D call: TRBD1 (6 bases). V lost 7 bases and J lost 3, with 17 bases in between. The CDR3 is 15 residues long. CDR1 is SGHVS and CDR2 is FNYEAQ in the germline V gene. The chain's CDR3 is CASNPGGGVTDTQYF. The CDR3 DNA reads TGTGCCAGCAACCCGGGTGGGGGCGTAACAGATACGCAGTATTTT.

This clonotype was detected a few times. The rearrangement uses TRBV15 and TRBJ1-1, with D possibly matching TRBD1 (6 bases). This CDR3 region has 16 residues. Trimming took off 5 bases at V and 4 bases at J, with 20 bases between the two ends. Germline lookup yields CDR1 LNHNV and CDR2 YYDKDF (reference sequence). In DNA, the CDR3 is TGTGCCACCAGCCCGAGGGGGGGATTGTGGGGCACTGAAGCTTTCTTT. Translation gives CATSPRGGLWGTEAFF. Drawing the rest from reference TRBV15 and TRBJ1-1, the complete variable domain is DAMVIQNPRYQVTQFGKPVTLSCSQTLNHNVMYWYQQKSSQAPKLLFHYYDKDFNNEADTPDNFQSRRPNTSFCFLDIRSPGLGDTAMYLCATSPRGGLWGTEAFFGQGTRLTVV.

The chain employs TRBV6-5 and TRBJ1-1; no clear D. The CDR3 is made up of 15 amino acids. Trimming stripped 5 bases from V and 1 base from J, with 14 bases between. The V gene's germline CDR1 is MNHEY and CDR2 SVGAGI. The CDR3 loop reads CASSASKRRNTEAFF. The CDR3 DNA reads TGTGCCAGCAGTGCCTCAAAGAGGAGGAACACTGAAGCTTTCTTT.

This clonotype has a count of ten or more. V is TRBV11-3 and J is TRBJ1-6, with D maybe TRBD1 (5 bases). Trimming removed 1 base from V and 10 bases from J, with 8 bases in between. Per the germline V gene, CDR1 is SGHNT and CDR2 is YENEEA. The length of the CDR3 is 13 residues. The CDR3 here is CASSLGGASPLHF. The CDR3, as DNA: TGTGCCAGCAGCTTAGGAGGGGCGTCACCCCTCCACTTT.

The V call is TRBV12-3 or TRBV12-4, the J call TRBJ2-2; the D is unclear. V dropped 7 bases and J dropped 4 bases, with 13 bases sitting between them. There are 14 residues in the CDR3. The CDR3 here is CASTSGPTTGELFF. The CDR3 DNA reads TGTGCCAGCACCTCGGGCCCGACCACCGGGGAGCTGTTTTTT.

This chain connects TRBV7-6 to TRBJ2-1; no clear D. The germline V and J ends were trimmed by 5 bases and 4 bases, with 6 bases remaining between them. The CDR3 has 12 amino acids. Germline V gene lookup returns CDR1 SGHVS and CDR2 FNYEAQ. The CDR3, as DNA: TGTGCCAGCAGCATCGGTTACAATGAGCAGTTCTTC. Its translation is CASSIGYNEQFF.

V gene TRBV9 combines with J gene TRBJ1-3, with no clear D. This CDR3 region has 11 residues. Germline-derived CDR1 and CDR2 are SGDLS and YYNGEE. V was cut by 7 bases and J by 4 bases, with 6 bases left in between. The CDR3 nucleotides read TGTGCCAGCGGTCGAGGAAACACCATATATTTT. Amino acid sequence: CASGRGNTIYF. The entire variable domain, with the rest obtained from reference TRBV9 and TRBJ1-3, is as follows: DSGVTQTPKHLITATGQRVTLRCSPRSGDLSVYWYQQSLDQGLQFLIQYYNGEERAKGNILERFSAQQFPDLHSELNLSSLELGDSALYFCASGRGNTIYFGEGSWLTVV.

This clonotype was seen more than once but under ten times. The V and J genes are TRBV21-1 and TRBJ2-7; the D segment call TRBD1 is taken from the table without a DNA check. TRBV21-1 is a pseudogene locus. The length of the CDR3 is 9 residues. The CDR3 DNA is TGTGCCAGGGGGGTCTCGCAGTACGTC. This sequence encodes CARGVSQYV.

This clonotype was detected ten times or more. The chain links TRBV6-5 to TRBJ2-1; D possibly matches TRBD1 or TRBD2 (6 bases each). Germline V gene data show CDR1 as MNHEY and CDR2 as SVGAGI. CDR3 length: 13 residues. Trimming left V 0 bases short and J 9 bases short, with 9 bases between. The CDR3 sequence: CASSYSGGGEQFF. In DNA, the CDR3 is TGTGCCAGCAGTTACTCTGGAGGGGGTGAGCAGTTCTTC.

This clonotype was detected a few times. The chain recombines TRBV10-3 with TRBJ2-7; perhaps TRBD1 as D (6 bases). CDR1 ENHRY and CDR2 SYGVKD come from the germline V gene. The CDR3 covers 13 residues. Trimming pared 6 bases from V and 1 base from J, leaving 10 bases between. In nucleotides, the CDR3 is TGTGCCATCAGCCGGGACACATCCTACGAGCAGTACTTC. Translated, it gives CAISRDTSYEQYF.

The chain employs TRBV7-6 and TRBJ2-4; D might be TRBD2 (5 bases). Looked up from germline, CDR1 is SGHVS and CDR2 is FNYEAQ. The CDR3 sequence is 14 residues long. Trimming took off 0 bases at V and 8 bases at J, with 11 bases between the two ends. DNA of the CDR3: TGTGCCAGCAGCTTAGCAGGCGGGTGGGACATTCAGTACTTC. Translated: CASSLAGGWDIQYF.

The CDR3 coding sequence is TGTGCCAGCAGCCCGGGACGGAGCTACGAGCAGTACGTC. This codes for CASSPGRSYEQYV. The J gene is TRBJ2-7, the V gene TRBV7-2; D could derive from TRBD1 or TRBD2 (5 bases each). The V end lost 5 bases, the J end lost 3 bases, and 11 bases lay between the germline ends. CDR3 length: 13 amino acids. Germline V gene lookup returns CDR1 SGHTA and CDR2 FQGNSA.

This clonotype was recorded a few times. J is TRBJ2-1 and V is TRBV29-1; D may correspond to TRBD1 or TRBD2 (5 bases each). This CDR3 has 8 residues. Between the trimmed V and J ends, which lost 7 bases and 13 bases, there was a span of 8 bases. Germline CDR1 SQVTM, CDR2 ANQGSEA. For the CDR3, the DNA is TGCAGCGCGGGGACCCAGTTCTTC. The encoded protein is CSAGTQFF.

This clonotype appeared a few times. This chain links TRBV4-1 with TRBJ2-2; 8 positions agree with TRBD2. V shed 3 bases, J shed 5 bases, and the junction held 8 bases outside the gene matches. The CDR3 length is 16 residues. CDR1 is MGHRA, CDR2 YSYEKL, per germline. The CDR3 loop is CASSHPGLEDTGELFF. The CDR3 nucleotides are TGCGCCAGCAGCCACCCGGGACTAGAGGATACCGGGGAGCTGTTTTTT.